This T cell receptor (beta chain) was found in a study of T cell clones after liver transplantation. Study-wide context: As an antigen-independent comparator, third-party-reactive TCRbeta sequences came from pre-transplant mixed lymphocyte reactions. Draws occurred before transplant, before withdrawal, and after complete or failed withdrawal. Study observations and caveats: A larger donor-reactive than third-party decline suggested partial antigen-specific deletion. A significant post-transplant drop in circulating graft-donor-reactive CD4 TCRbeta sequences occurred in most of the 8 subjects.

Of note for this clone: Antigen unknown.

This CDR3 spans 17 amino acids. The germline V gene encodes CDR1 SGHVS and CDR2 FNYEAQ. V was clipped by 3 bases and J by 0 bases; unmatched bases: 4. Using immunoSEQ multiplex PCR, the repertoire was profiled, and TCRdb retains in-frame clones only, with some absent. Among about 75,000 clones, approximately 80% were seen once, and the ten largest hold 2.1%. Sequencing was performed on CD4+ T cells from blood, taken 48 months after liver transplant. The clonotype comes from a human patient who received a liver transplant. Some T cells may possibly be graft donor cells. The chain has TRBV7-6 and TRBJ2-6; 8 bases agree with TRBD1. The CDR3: CASSFWTGSSGANVLTF. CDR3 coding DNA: TGTGCCAGCAGCTTCTGGACAGGGAGCTCTGGGGCCAACGTCCTGACTTTC.